This TCR beta chain appears in the sequencing data of a study of regulatory T cells in long-lasting Graves disease. This clonotype was picked up many times. Researchers made TCR beta libraries by using iRepertoire HTBI primers and running Arm-PCR on CDR3 regions. MiXCR, applied by TCRdb to the multiplex PCR reads, yields one record per CDR3 protein. The sample lists around 510,000 distinct CDR3 sequences; less than 25% were seen once. The time point: persistent/refractory GD, antithyroid drugs over 5 years with positive TRAb. After RNA was extracted from PBMCs, the TCR library was made from it. The sample in question was peripheral blood mononuclear cells (PBMCs), obtained when the disease was refractory, from a patient treated with antithyroid drugs. This TCR came from a female donor with Graves disease.

CDR3 protein: CASSGTSTEQYF. CDR3 DNA: TGTGCCAGCAGTGGGACTAGCACCGAGCAGTACTTC. This rearrangement joins TRBV28 to TRBJ2-7, with 9 bases aligning to TRBD2. This CDR3 is 12 amino acids long. V shed 5 bases, J shed 6 bases, and the junction held 2 bases outside the gene matches. From germline, CDR1 is MDHEN and CDR2 SYDVKM.